This T cell receptor (beta chain) was identified in a study of cytomegalovirus exposure and HLA in healthy donors. The study's findings and limits: In a later analysis, HLA-associated beta chains showed higher expansion and lower generation probabilities than comparable chains. Specificity for CMV antigens was confirmed in vitro for three of the CMV-associated chains. Within the data, a cluster of highly shared sequence variants was likely a sequencing artifact.

PCR primers comprised 60 Vbeta and 13 Jbeta primers. This table comes from immunoSEQ multiplex PCR, and its TCRdb copy is limited to in-frame clones, with some not included. The table lists 150,000 to 180,000 clones, 80% of them singletons, with 4.5% to 7% in the top ten. The length of the CDR3 is 14 residues. CDR1 and CDR2 (germline): MNHEY, SMNVEV (reference sequence). J gave up 6 bases and V 6 bases, and 6 bases lay outside the gene matches. As for this clone: The antigen remains unidentified.

The specimen was PBMCs. This chain connects TRBV27 to TRBJ2-4, with 9 bases identical to TRBD1. The clonotype comes from a woman between 40 and 50 years old in good health and CMV-seropositive. CDR3 sequence reads: CASSLQGAVNIQYF. The DNA of the CDR3 is TGTGCCAGCAGCCTACAGGGGGCGGTAAACATTCAGTACTTC.